What follows is one TCR beta chain and its context. Its antigen is unknown. This table comes from immunoSEQ multiplex PCR, and its TCRdb copy is limited to in-frame clones, with some not included. The sample has some 130,000 clones; approximately 92% are singletons. The entry originates in a study of T cell responses to AZD1222 COVID-19 vaccine. Overall study findings and caveats: Sampling that yielded the repertoires occurred only after the peak T cell response. Spike-specific TCRs gained breadth and depth after people received two AZD1222 doses.

This CDR3 spans 14 amino acids. The V end lost 5 bases, the J end lost 6 bases, and 14 bases lay between the germline ends. Germline loops: CDR1 SNHLY, CDR2 FYNNEI. The sample here was peripheral blood, taken 28 days after the second AZD1222 dose. This TCR was recovered from an adult who received the AZD1222 COVID-19 vaccine. The chain joins TRBV2 to TRBJ2-1, with a weak D call TRBD1 (5 bases). CDR3 region: CASSTQGAVNEQFF. In DNA, the CDR3 is TGTGCCAGCAGTACTCAAGGGGCAGTCAATGAGCAGTTCTTC.